The 14 T cell receptor beta chains below come from one sample, sequenced in a study of blood T cell repertoires in COVID-19. Some clones are missing from TCRdb's copy, which holds only in-frame ones; the method was immunoSEQ multiplex PCR. The sample consists of approximately 390,000 clones, approximately 89% of them appearing once. Specimen: peripheral blood. Receptors originate from a woman aged 55-75 years with COVID-19, enrolled during active disease.

As regards this clone: The same CDR3 arises from other DNA sequences in this sample as well. The chain combines TRBV9 with TRBJ2-3, with D possibly being TRBD2 (6 bases). CDR1 and CDR2 from the germline V gene are SGDLS and YYNGEE. Trimming cost V 0 bases and J 3 bases, with 14 bases left between them. The CDR3 contains 16 residues. CDR3 nucleotide sequence: TGTGCCAGCAGCGTAGGTCTTCAGGGAGGAACAGATACGCAGTATTTT. Residues: CASSVGLQGGTDTQYF.

This clone was detected only a few times. Here the CDR3 reads CASSLVRQEELFF. The CDR3, as DNA: TGTGCCAGCAGCTTAGTCCGTCAGGAGGAGCTGTTTTTT. The chain joins TRBV7-9 to TRBJ2-2; D unresolved. Germline V gene data show CDR1 as SEHNR and CDR2 as FQNEAQ (reference sequence). CDR3 size: 13 residues. Trimming stripped 1 base from V and 10 bases from J, with 10 bases between.

The chain links TRBV5-1 to TRBJ2-4, with D possibly matching TRBD1 (7 bases). Trimming removed 4 bases at V and 8 bases at J, with 16 bases between. The germline CDR1 and CDR2 sequences are SGHRS and YFSETQ. This CDR3 contains 14 residues. DNA of the CDR3: TGCGCCAGCAGCCCGCGGGACAGCCTCGACATTCAGTACTTC. It codes for CASSPRDSLDIQYF.

The chain joins TRBV4-1 to TRBJ1-6; 8 nucleotides align to TRBD1. This CDR3 has 19 residues. Germline CDR1 and CDR2: MGHRA and YSYEKL. The V and J ends lost 4 bases and 7 bases, in that order; junction bases with no gene match: 18. The CDR3 is CASSPLHGRGLLKNSPLHF. As DNA, the CDR3 is TGCGCCAGCAGCCCCCTCCACGGCAGGGGGCTGCTTAAGAATTCACCCCTCCACTTT.

CDR3 protein: CASSLQGSLDNEQFF. CDR3 nucleotide sequence: TGTGCCAGCAGCTTACAGGGGTCTCTTGATAATGAGCAGTTCTTC. The chain carries TRBV7-6 and TRBJ2-1, with a possible D match to TRBD1 (6 bases). This CDR3 is built from 15 residues. The V end lost 2 bases, the J end lost 7 bases, and 15 bases lay between the germline ends. Germline values: CDR1 SGHVS, CDR2 FNYEAQ.

The chain has TRBV18 and TRBJ2-5, with D hard to call. The ends were cut back, 4 bases at V and 2 bases at J, with 5 bases in the middle. Germline CDR1 is KGHSH and CDR2 is LQKENI. This CDR3 contains 12 residues. CDR3 DNA sequence: TGTGCCAGCTCACTAATTCAAGAGACCCAGTACTTC. Translation gives CASSLIQETQYF.

This chain joins TRBV5-5 and TRBJ2-7, with 7 bases lining up with TRBD2. The length of the CDR3 is 13 residues. The germline V gene has CDR1 SGHKS and CDR2 YYEKEE (reference sequence). The ends lost 6 bases at V and 5 bases at J; junction bases unmatched: 8. For the CDR3, the DNA is TGTGCCAGCAACTTCGGGGGGTTTGACGAGCAGTACTTC. It yields the protein CASNFGGFDEQYF.

The rearrangement links TRBV6-5 to TRBJ1-4, with D unresolved. Trimming took off 0 bases at V and 7 bases at J, with 15 bases between the two ends. The CDR3 covers 16 residues. The V gene's germline CDR1 is MNHEY and CDR2 SVGAGI. CDR3 sequence (DNA): TGTGCCAGCAGTTACTCGCCGCCCCCCACGGGTGAAAAACTGTTTTTT. Protein sequence: CASSYSPPPTGEKLFF.

The CDR3 DNA follows: TGTGCCAGCAGCTTGGCGGGGGTGGCCCGAGGGGACCAGCCCCAGCATTTT. It specifies CASSLAGVARGDQPQHF. This rearrangement joins TRBV7-8 to TRBJ1-5; possibly TRBD1 for D (5 bases). Trimming pared 3 bases from V and 7 bases from J, leaving 22 bases between. CDR3 length: 17 amino acids. CDR1 is SGHVS, CDR2 FQNEAQ, per germline.

V is TRBV9 and J is TRBJ2-2; 12 bases agree with TRBD1. The V gene's germline CDR1 is SGDLS and CDR2 YYNGEE. Unmatched junction bases numbered 5, after V lost 0 bases and J lost 5 bases. CDR3 size: 17 residues. The CDR3: CASSVARDRGLTGELFF. In DNA, the CDR3 is TGTGCCAGCAGCGTAGCCCGGGACAGGGGGCTTACCGGGGAGCTGTTTTTT.

The J gene is TRBJ1-5, the V gene TRBV3-1 (or the pseudogene TRBV3-2); D is unresolved. Germline V gene sequence: CDR1 LGHDT, CDR2 YNNKEL (reference sequence). The CDR3 spans 13 residues. V lost 8 bases to trimming and J lost 2 bases, with 10 bases between them. CDR3: CASGRSGNQPQHF. The CDR3 nucleotides are TGTGCCAGCGGGAGGAGCGGCAATCAGCCCCAGCATTTT.

The chain is built from TRBV14 and TRBJ1-2, with unresolved D. CDR1 and CDR2 from the germline V gene are SGHDN and FVKESK. This CDR3 spans 14 amino acids. V lost 4 bases, J lost 7 bases, and 16 bases lay in between. CDR3 protein: CASSRTLGGSGYTF. The CDR3 nucleotides are TGTGCCAGCAGCCGGACCCTAGGAGGCTCTGGCTACACCTTC. Variable domain in full (rest from reference TRBV14 and TRBJ1-2): EAGVTQFPSHSVIEKGQTVTLRCDPISGHDNLYWYRRVMGKEIKFLLHFVKESKQDESGMPNNRFLAERTGGTYSTLKVQPAELEDSGVYFCASSRTLGGSGYTFGSGTRLTVV.

The chain joins TRBV9 to TRBJ1-4; D remains unclear. CDR3 length equals 14 residues. Germline CDR1 SGDLS, CDR2 YYNGEE. Trimming left V 0 bases short and J 6 bases short, with 9 bases between. The CDR3: CASSVGAEDEKLFF. CDR3 DNA: TGTGCCAGCAGCGTAGGGGCGGAGGATGAAAAACTGTTTTTT. The entire variable domain, with the rest obtained from reference TRBV9 and TRBJ1-4, is as follows: DSGVTQTPKHLITATGQRVTLRCSPRSGDLSVYWYQQSLDQGLQFLIQYYNGEERAKGNILERFSAQQFPDLHSELNLSSLELGDSALYFCASSVGAEDEKLFFGSGTQLSVL.

The chain joins TRBV4-1 to TRBJ1-2; 9 bases align to TRBD1. The V segment lost 1 base and the J segment 3 bases; nucleotides outside the gene matches: 6. Per the germline V gene, CDR1 is MGHRA and CDR2 is YSYEKL. The CDR3 spans 16 residues. The CDR3, as DNA: TGCGCCAGCAGCCAAGGAGACAGGGGGAAGGACTATGGCTACACCTTC. As protein: CASSQGDRGKDYGYTF.